This TCR beta chain was documented in a study of cytomegalovirus exposure and HLA in healthy donors. Details on this clone: Its antigen is currently unknown.

Study-level results: One variant, a missense change in DCLRE1C, was linked in a later analysis to TCR beta V- and J-gene trimming. The authors assumed roughly uniform sequencing depth across donors for presence/absence analyses.

The length of the CDR3 is 12 residues. From germline, CDR1 is MNHNS and CDR2 SASEGT. The ends were cut back, 6 bases at V and 9 bases at J, with 14 bases in the middle. Primers for the PCR totalled 60 Vbeta and 13 Jbeta. The table came from immunoSEQ multiplex PCR; TCRdb's copy has only in-frame clones and leaves some out. The sample data list about 130,000 clones. V is TRBV6-1 and J is TRBJ1-1; D remains unclear. The receptor comes from a man aged 30-40 years in good health and CMV-seronegative. Sample: PBMCs. The CDR3 bases are TGTGCCAGCAGCCACCCCGGGTCCCAAGCTTTCTTT. It yields the protein CASSHPGSQAFF.